This paragraph reports one TCR beta chain. The antigen is undetermined. The data were taken from a study of Ad26.COV2.S vaccination and SARS-CoV-2 variants. Study summary: Donor had been placed in the Ad26.COV2.S arm of the COV1001 trial. Once or twice, 56 days apart, Ad26.COV2.S was delivered intramuscularly. Study results and caveats: Measurements of TCR breadth and depth may have given underestimates of the total T cell responses. Post-vaccination spike-specific CD8+ and CD4+ T cell responses reportedly had substantial breadth.

The assay was immunoSEQ multiplex PCR, and TCRdb's table has in-frame clones only and misses some. The data hold over 400,000 clones, with over 80% observed a single time. Sample treatment: roughly 18 received Ad26.COV2.S at low or high dose, single or two shots; about 5 received placebo; per-sample allocation not given. Samples were taken on day 63 after the first vaccine or placebo injection. The CDR3 extends over 16 amino acids. Trimming stripped 0 bases from V and 0 bases from J, with 9 bases between. CDR1 is LNHNV, CDR2 YYDKDF, per germline (reference sequence). Sequencing was performed on peripheral blood, taken in a trial of Ad26.COV2.S vaccine versus placebo. The receptor was isolated from a person between 18 and 60 years old who received the Ad26.COV2.S COVID-19 vaccine or a placebo. The chain couples TRBV15 to TRBJ1-3; D gene ambiguous. In DNA form, the CDR3 reads TGTGCCACCAGCAGAGATGGTGCAGACTCTGGAAACACCATATATTTT. Translation gives CATSRDGADSGNTIYF.